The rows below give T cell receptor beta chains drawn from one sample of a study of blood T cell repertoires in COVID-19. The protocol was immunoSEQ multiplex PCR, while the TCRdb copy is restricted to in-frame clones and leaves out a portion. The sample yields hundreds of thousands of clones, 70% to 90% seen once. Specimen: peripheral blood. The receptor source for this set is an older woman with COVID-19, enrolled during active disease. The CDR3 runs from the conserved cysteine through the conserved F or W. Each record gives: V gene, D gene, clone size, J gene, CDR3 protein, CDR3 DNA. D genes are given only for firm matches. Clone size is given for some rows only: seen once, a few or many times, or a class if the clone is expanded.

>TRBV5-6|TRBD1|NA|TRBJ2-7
CASSPGAGGGWEQYF
TGTGCCAGCAGCCCGGGCGCAGGGGGCGGGTGGGAGCAGTACTTC
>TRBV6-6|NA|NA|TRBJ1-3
CASSPQVGALGNTIYF
TGTGCCAGCAGTCCCCAGGTGGGGGCATTGGGAAACACCATATATTTT
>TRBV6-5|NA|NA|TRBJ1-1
CATRQTEAFF
TGTGCCACCCGACAGACTGAAGCTTTCTTT
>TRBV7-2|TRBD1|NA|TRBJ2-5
CASSSVPTGGGTQYF
TGTGCCAGCAGCTCTGTCCCGACAGGGGGCGGGACCCAGTACTTC
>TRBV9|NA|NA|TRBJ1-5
CASSEGSGGQPQHF
TGTGCCAGCAGCGAGGGGTCTGGGGGGCAGCCCCAGCATTTT
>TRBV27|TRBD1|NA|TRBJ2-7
CASSRGQGFYEQYF
TGTGCCAGCAGCCGCGGACAGGGATTCTACGAGCAGTACTTC
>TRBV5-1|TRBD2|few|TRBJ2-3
CASSFLAGTTDTQYF
TGCGCCAGCAGCTTCCTAGCGGGTACAACAGATACGCAGTATTTT
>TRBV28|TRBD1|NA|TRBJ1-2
CASSLGQGRYGYTF
TGTGCCAGCAGTCTGGGACAGGGGAGGTATGGCTACACCTTC
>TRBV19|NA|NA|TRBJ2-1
CASSIGQPYNEQFF
TGTGCCAGTAGTATTGGGCAGCCCTACAATGAGCAGTTCTTC
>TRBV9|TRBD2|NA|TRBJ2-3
CASSVGTSGGLTDTQYF
TGTGCCAGCAGCGTAGGGACTAGCGGGGGCCTCACAGATACGCAGTATTTT
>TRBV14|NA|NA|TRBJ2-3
CASSQAGTDTQYF
TGTGCCAGCAGCCAAGCGGGCACAGATACGCAGTATTTT
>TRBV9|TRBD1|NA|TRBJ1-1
CASSVADREGDHAEAFF
TGTGCCAGCAGCGTAGCGGACAGGGAGGGGGACCACGCTGAAGCTTTCTTT
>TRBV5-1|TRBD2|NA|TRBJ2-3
CASSLVGGGGSTDTQYF
TGCGCCAGCAGCTTGGTCGGCGGGGGAGGTTCGACAGATACGCAGTATTTT
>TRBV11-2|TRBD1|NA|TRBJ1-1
CASYQGANTEAFF
TGTGCCAGCTACCAGGGGGCGAACACTGAAGCTTTCTTT
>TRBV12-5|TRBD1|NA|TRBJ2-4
CASGLVLQGAKNIQYF
TGTGCTAGTGGTTTGGTACTACAGGGGGCCAAAAACATTCAGTACTTC
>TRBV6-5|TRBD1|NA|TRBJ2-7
CASYFRDSSYEQYF
TGTGCCAGTTATTTCCGGGACAGCTCCTACGAGCAGTACTTC